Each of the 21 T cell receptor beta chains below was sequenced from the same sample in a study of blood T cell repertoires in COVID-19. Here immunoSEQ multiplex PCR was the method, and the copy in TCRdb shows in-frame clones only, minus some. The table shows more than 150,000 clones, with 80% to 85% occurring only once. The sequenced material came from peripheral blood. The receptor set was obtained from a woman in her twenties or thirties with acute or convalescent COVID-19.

The CDR3 region is CASSHFRLTGDGYTF. Here the CDR3 DNA reads TGCGCCAGCAGCCACTTTAGATTAACAGGGGATGGCTACACCTTC. The chain carries TRBV4-3 and TRBJ1-2, with 7 bases matching TRBD1. CDR1 is LGHNA, CDR2 YSLEER, per germline. The CDR3 has 15 amino acids. With V trimmed by 3 bases and J by 6 bases, 10 bases remained unmatched.

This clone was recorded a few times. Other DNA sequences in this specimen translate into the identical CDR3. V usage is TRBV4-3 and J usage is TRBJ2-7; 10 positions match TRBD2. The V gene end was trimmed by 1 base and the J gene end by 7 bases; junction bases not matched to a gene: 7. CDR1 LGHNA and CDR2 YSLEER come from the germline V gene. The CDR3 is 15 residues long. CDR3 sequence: CASSQGLAGAREQYF. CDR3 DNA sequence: TGCGCCAGCAGCCAAGGACTAGCGGGTGCGAGGGAGCAGTACTTC.

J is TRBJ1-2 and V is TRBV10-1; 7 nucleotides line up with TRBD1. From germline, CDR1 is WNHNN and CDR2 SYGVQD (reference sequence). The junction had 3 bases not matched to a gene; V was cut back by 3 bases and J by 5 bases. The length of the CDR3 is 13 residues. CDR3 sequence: CASSEGTAYGYTF. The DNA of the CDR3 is TGCGCCAGCAGTGAAGGGACAGCATATGGCTACACCTTC.

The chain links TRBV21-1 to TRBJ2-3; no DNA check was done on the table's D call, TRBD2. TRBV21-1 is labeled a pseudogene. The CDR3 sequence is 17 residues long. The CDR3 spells CASSTQRSGFSTDTQYF. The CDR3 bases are TGTGCCAGCAGCACCCAAAGATCGGGTTTTAGCACAGATACGCAGTATTTT.

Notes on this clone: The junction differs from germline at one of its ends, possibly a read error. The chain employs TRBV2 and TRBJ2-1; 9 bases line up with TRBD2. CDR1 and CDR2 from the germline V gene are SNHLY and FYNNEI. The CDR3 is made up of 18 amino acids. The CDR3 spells CARRGDSKGGRAWNEQFF. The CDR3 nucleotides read TGTGCCCGCAGGGGGGACTCCAAGGGCGGGAGGGCGTGGAATGAGCAGTTCTTC.

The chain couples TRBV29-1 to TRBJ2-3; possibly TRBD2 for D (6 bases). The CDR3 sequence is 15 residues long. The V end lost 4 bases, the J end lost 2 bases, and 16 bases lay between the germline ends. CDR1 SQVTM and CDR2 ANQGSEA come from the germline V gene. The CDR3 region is CSVVTSGTLTDTQYF. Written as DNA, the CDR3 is TGCAGCGTTGTAACTTCCGGGACTCTCACAGATACGCAGTATTTT.

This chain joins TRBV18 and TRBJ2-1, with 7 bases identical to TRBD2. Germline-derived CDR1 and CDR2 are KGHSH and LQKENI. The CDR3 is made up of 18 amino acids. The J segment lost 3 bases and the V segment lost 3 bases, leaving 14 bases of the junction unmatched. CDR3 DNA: TGTGCCAGCTCACCCCTTTTCACACCCGGGGGGAGCTACAATGAGCAGTTCTTC. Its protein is CASSPLFTPGGSYNEQFF.

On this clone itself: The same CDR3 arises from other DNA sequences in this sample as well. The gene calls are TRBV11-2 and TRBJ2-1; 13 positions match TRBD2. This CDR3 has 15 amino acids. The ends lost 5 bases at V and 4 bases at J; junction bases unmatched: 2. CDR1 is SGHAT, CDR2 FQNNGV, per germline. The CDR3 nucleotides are TGTGCCAGCAGCCCACTAGCGGGGGGGTACAATGAGCAGTTCTTC. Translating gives CASSPLAGGYNEQFF.

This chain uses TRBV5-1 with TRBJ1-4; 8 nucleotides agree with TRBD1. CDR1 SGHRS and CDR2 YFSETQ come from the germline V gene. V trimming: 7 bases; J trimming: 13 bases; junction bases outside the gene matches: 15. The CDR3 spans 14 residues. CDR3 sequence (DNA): TGCGCCAGCGCCCCGGGACAGGCCCCCAGTGTACTGTTTTTT. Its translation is CASAPGQAPSVLFF.

Written as DNA, the CDR3 is TGTGCCAGCAGCTTTTCGACAGACTCTGGAAACACCATATATTTT. Encoded protein: CASSFSTDSGNTIYF. The chain joins TRBV7-2 to TRBJ1-3, with D perhaps TRBD1 (5 bases). Germline assignment: CDR1 SGHTA and CDR2 FQGNSA. CDR3 length: 15 amino acids. The V gene lost 3 bases and the J gene lost 0 bases, with 9 bases spanning the gap.

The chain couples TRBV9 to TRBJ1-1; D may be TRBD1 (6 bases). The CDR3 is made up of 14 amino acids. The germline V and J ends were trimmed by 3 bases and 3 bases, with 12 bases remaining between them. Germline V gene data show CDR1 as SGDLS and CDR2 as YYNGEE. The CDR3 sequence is CASSGQGWDTEAFF. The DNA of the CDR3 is TGTGCCAGCAGCGGTCAGGGGTGGGACACTGAAGCTTTCTTT. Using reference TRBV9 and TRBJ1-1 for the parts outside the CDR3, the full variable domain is DSGVTQTPKHLITATGQRVTLRCSPRSGDLSVYWYQQSLDQGLQFLIQYYNGEERAKGNILERFSAQQFPDLHSELNLSSLELGDSALYFCASSGQGWDTEAFFGQGTRLTVV.

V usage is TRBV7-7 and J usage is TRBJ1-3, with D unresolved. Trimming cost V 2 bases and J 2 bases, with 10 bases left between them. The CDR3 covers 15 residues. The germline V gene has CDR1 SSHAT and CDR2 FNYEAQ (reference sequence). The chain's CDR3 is CASSLSVQAGNTIYF. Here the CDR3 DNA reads TGTGCCAGCAGCTTATCCGTCCAGGCTGGAAACACCATATATTTT.

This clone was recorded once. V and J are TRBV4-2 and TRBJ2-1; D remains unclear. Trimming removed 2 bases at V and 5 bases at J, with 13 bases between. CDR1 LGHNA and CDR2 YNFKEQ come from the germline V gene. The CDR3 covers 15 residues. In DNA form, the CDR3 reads TGTGCCAGCAGCCAATCCCCCAACGCGGACAATGAGCAGTTCTTC. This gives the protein CASSQSPNADNEQFF.

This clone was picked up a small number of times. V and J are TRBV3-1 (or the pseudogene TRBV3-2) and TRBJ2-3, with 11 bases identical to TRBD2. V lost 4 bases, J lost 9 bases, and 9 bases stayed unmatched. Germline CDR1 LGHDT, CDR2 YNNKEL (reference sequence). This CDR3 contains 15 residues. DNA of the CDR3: TGTGCCAGCAGCCGGCGACTAGCGGGGATGCAGACGCAGTATTTT. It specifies CASSRRLAGMQTQYF.

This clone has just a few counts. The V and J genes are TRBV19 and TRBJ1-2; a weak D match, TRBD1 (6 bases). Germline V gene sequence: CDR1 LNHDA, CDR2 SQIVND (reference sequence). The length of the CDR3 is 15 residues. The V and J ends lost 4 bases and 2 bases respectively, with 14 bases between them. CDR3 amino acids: CASSTSWTANYGYTF. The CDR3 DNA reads TGTGCCAGTAGTACCTCCTGGACAGCCAACTATGGCTACACCTTC. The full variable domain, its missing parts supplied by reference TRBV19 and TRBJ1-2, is DGGITQSPKYLFRKEGQNVTLSCEQNLNHDAMYWYRQDPGQGLRLIYYSQIVNDFQKGDIAEGYSVSREKKESFPLTVTSAQKNPTAFYLCASSTSWTANYGYTFGSGTRLTVV.

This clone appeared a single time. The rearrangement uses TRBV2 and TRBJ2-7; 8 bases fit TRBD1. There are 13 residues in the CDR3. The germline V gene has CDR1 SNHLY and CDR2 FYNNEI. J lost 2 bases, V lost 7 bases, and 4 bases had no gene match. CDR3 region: CASTIQGAYEQYF. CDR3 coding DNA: TGTGCCAGCACGATACAGGGGGCCTACGAGCAGTACTTC.

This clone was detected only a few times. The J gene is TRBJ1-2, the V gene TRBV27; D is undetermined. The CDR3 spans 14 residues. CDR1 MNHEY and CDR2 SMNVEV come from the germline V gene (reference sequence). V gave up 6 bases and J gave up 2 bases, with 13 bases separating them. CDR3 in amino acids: CASRRETTNYGYTF. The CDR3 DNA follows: TGTGCCAGCAGAAGGGAGACGACGAACTATGGCTACACCTTC.

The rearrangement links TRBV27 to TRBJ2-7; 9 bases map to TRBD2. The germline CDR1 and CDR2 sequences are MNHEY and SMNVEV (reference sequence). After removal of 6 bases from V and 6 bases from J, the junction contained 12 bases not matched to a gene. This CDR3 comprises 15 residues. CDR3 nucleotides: TGTGCCAGCAGACCGGGGACTAGCAGGAAAGGCGAGCAGTACTTC. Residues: CASRPGTSRKGEQYF.

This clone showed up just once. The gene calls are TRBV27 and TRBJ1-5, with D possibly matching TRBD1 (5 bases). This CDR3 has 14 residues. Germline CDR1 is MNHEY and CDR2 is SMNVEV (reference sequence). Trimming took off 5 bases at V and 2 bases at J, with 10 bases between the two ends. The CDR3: CASSLLGGNQPQHF. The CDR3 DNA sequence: TGTGCCAGCAGTCTTTTAGGGGGCAATCAGCCCCAGCATTTT.

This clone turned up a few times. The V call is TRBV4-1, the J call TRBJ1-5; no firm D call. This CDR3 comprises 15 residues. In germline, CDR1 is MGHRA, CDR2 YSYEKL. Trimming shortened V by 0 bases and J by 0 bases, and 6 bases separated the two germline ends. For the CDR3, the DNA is TGCGCCAGCAGCCAAGATTTAAATAGCAATCAGCCCCAGCATTTT. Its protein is CASSQDLNSNQPQHF.

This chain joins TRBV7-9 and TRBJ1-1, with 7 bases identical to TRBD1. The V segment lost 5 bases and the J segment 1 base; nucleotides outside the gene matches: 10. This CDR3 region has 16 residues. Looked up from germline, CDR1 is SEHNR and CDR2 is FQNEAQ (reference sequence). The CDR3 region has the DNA TGTGCCAGCAGCGAAATTGGACAGGTCCAGAACACTGAAGCTTTCTTT. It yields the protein CASSEIGQVQNTEAFF.